Described below is a single T cell receptor beta chain sequence and its context. Its antigen is undetermined. Libraries were prepared by immunoSEQ multiplex PCR; TCRdb keeps only in-frame clonotypes and omits some of them. The repertoire includes roughly 100,000 clones, 75% to 90% of them detected once, and approximately 30% sits in the top ten. This entry comes from a study of T cell responses to AZD1222 COVID-19 vaccine. General study findings and limits: Following two doses of AZD1222, Spike-specific TCR breadth and depth rose. Baseline seropositives among AZD1222 recipients totaled only five to seven. Reportedly, nearly half of unique spike TCRs recognized epitopes outside B.1.351/B.1.1.7 mutations. Clonal diversity was possibly underestimated, and the donors were mostly white British, with more females.

This CDR3 contains 15 residues. In germline, CDR1 is LNHDA, CDR2 SQIVND (reference sequence). Trimming stripped 3 bases from V and 0 bases from J, with 9 bases between. The receptor was isolated from an adult in good health. The chain links TRBV19 to TRBJ2-1; perhaps TRBD1 as D (6 bases). Specimen: peripheral blood, collected on day 0 of AZD1222 vaccination. Written as DNA, the CDR3 is TGTGCCAGTAGTATTGACAGGACCTCCTACAATGAGCAGTTCTTC. Translated, it gives CASSIDRTSYNEQFF.